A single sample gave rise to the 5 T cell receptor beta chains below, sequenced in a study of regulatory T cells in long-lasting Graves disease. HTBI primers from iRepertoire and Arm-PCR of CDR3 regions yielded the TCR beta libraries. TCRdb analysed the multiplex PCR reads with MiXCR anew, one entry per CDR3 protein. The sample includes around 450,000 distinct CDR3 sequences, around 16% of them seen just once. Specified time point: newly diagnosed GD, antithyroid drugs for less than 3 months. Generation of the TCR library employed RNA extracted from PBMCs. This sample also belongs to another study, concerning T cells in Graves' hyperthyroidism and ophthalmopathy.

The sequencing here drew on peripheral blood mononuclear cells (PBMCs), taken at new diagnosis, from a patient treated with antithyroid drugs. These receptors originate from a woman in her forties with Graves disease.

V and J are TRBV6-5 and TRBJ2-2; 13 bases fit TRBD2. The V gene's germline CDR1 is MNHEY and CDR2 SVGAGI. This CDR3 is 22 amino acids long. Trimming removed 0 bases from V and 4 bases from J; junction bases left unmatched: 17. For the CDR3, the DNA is TGTGCCAGCAGTTACTCGAGCGAGCGGACTAGGACTAGCGGGAGCGTCACCGGGGAGCTGTTTTTT. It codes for CASSYSSERTRTSGSVTGELFF.

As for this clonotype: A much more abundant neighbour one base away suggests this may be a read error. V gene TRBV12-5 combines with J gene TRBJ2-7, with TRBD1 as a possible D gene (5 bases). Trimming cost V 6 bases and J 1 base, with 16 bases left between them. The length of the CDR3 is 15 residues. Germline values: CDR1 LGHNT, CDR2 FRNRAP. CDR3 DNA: TGTGCTAGTGGACCCCGGCAGGGTGGGTCCTACGAGCAGTACTTC. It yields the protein CASGPRQGGSYEQYF.

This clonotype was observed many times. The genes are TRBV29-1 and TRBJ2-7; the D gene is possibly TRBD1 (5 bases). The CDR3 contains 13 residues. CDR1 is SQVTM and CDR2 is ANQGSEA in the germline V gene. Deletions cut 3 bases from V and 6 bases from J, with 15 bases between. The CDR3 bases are TGCAGCGTTGAGGCACAGGCCCCTGGCGAGCAGTACTTC. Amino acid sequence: CSVEAQAPGEQYF.

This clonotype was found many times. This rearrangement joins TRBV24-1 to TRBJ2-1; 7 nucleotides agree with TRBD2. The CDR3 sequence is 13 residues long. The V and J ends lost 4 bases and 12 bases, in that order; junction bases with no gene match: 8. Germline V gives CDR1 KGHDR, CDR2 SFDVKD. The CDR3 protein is CATSDPAWGGQFF. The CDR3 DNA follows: TGTGCCACCAGTGACCCCGCGTGGGGGGGGCAGTTCTTC.

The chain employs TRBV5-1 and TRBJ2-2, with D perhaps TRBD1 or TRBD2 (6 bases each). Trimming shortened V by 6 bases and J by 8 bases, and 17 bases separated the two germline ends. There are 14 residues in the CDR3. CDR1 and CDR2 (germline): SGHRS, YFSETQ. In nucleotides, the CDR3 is TGCGCCAGCAACCCCGGGGGACAAAAGGGGGAGCTGTTTTTT. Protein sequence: CASNPGGQKGELFF.